The 32 T cell receptor beta chains in this list originate from one sample, sequenced in a study of cytomegalovirus exposure and HLA in healthy donors. With 60 Vbeta and 13 Jbeta primers, the PCR was carried out. The repertoire was sequenced with immunoSEQ multiplex PCR; TCRdb's copy has only in-frame clones and lacks some. The sample consists of some 150,000 clones, about 75% of them appearing once. The sequencing sample was made of PBMCs. The receptors originated from a male donor in good health and CMV-seronegative.

The chain employs TRBV5-1 and TRBJ2-3; unclear D gene. The CDR3 contains 13 residues. Per germline, CDR1 SGHRS and CDR2 YFSETQ. The V gene lost 6 bases and the J gene lost 0 bases, with 8 bases spanning the gap. The CDR3 nucleotides read TGCGCCAGCACCCTAGACAGCACAGATACGCAGTATTTT. It yields the protein CASTLDSTDTQYF.

The rearrangement uses TRBV10-3 and TRBJ1-5; tentative D call: TRBD1 (5 bases). Germline V gives CDR1 ENHRY, CDR2 SYGVKD. Between the trimmed V and J ends, which lost 4 bases and 3 bases, there was a span of 19 bases. CDR3 length: 17 residues. In nucleotides, the CDR3 is TGTGCCATCAGTGCCACTCCTCAGGGATGGGACAATCAGCCCCAGCATTTT. This codes for CAISATPQGWDNQPQHF.

This chain joins TRBV19 and TRBJ1-4, with 11 bases aligning to TRBD1. This CDR3 spans 15 amino acids. The J segment lost 8 bases and the V segment lost 9 bases, leaving 11 bases of the junction unmatched. Germline V gene data show CDR1 as LNHDA and CDR2 as SQIVND (reference sequence). CDR3 nucleotides: TGTGCCAGCACGAATACCGGGACAGGGGGGGAAAAACTGTTTTTT. It yields the protein CASTNTGTGGEKLFF.

The chain has TRBV6-5 and TRBJ2-2, with TRBD2 matching 10 bases. Germline assignment: CDR1 MNHEY and CDR2 SVGAGI. The V gene end was trimmed by 11 bases and the J gene end by 8 bases; junction bases not matched to a gene: 14. This CDR3 contains 15 residues. The CDR3 DNA follows: TGTGCCGTACGATCTAGCGGGAGCAAAGGGGGGGAGCTGTTTTTT. The encoded protein is CAVRSSGSKGGELFF.

The V and J genes are TRBV6-6 and TRBJ2-2; possibly TRBD2 for D (5 bases). The germline gives CDR1 MNHNY, CDR2 SVGAGI (reference sequence). Trimming removed 7 bases at V and 0 bases at J, with 12 bases between. This CDR3 has 15 residues. In DNA, the CDR3 is TGTGCCAGCAAGGTTGGGAGCGCGAACACCGGGGAGCTGTTTTTT. It encodes CASKVGSANTGELFF.

This clone turned up a few times. The chain has TRBV11-2 and TRBJ1-2, with D hard to call. V lost 0 bases and J 2 bases, leaving 10 bases between the germline ends. Germline loops: CDR1 SGHAT, CDR2 FQNNGV. The CDR3 totals 15 residues. The CDR3 spells CASSLDRFSNYGYTF. CDR3 nucleotides: TGTGCCAGCAGCTTAGATAGGTTTAGCAACTATGGCTACACCTTC. Full variable domain (missing parts from reference TRBV11-2 and TRBJ1-2): EAGVAQSPRYKIIEKRQSVAFWCNPISGHATLYWYQQILGQGPKLLIQFQNNGVVDDSQLPKDRFSAERLKGVDSTLKIQPAKLEDSAVYLCASSLDRFSNYGYTFGSGTRLTVV.

The CDR3 DNA reads TGTGCCAGCAGTCCGGCTAGCGGGGGTCACACAGATACGCAGTATTTT. As protein: CASSPASGGHTDTQYF. The rearrangement links TRBV6-4 to TRBJ2-3; 10 bases fit TRBD2. Germline CDR1 and CDR2: MRHNA and SNTAGT. The CDR3 covers 16 residues. V lost 5 bases, J lost 2 bases, and 7 bases stayed unmatched.

The chain carries TRBV18 and TRBJ2-5, with D maybe TRBD1 (6 bases). The closer fit of TRBJ2-7 to the DNA end suggests the J call may be wrong. Germline-derived CDR1 and CDR2 are KGHSH and LQKENI. This CDR3 has 14 residues. CDR3 loop: CASSLDRRSYEQYF. The CDR3 bases are TGTGCCAGCTCATTAGACAGGCGAAGCTACGAGCAGTACTTC.

This clone occurred a few times. The chain couples TRBV7-7 to TRBJ2-1; 9 bases are shared with TRBD2. This CDR3 has 16 amino acids. Looked up from germline, CDR1 is SSHAT and CDR2 is FNYEAQ (reference sequence). Trimming at V came to 1 base and at J to 0 bases, leaving 1 base not matched to a gene. The CDR3 DNA is TGTGCCAGCAGCTTAGGTAGCGGGAGCTCCTACAATGAGCAGTTCTTC. It encodes CASSLGSGSSYNEQFF.

The rearrangement links TRBV12-5 to TRBJ2-5; perhaps TRBD1 as D (6 bases). The CDR3 is 17 residues long. Per germline, CDR1 LGHNT and CDR2 FRNRAP. The V end lost 1 base, the J end lost 7 bases, and 22 bases lay between the germline ends. Here the CDR3 DNA reads TGTGCTAGTGGTTTGGGGGGGCTAGGTTCGACCGTCGGGACCCAGTACTTC. Protein: CASGLGGLGSTVGTQYF.

This clone is a singleton in its sample. V and J are TRBV6-1 and TRBJ2-7; 7 nucleotides align to TRBD1. CDR3 length: 15 residues. Germline CDR1 and CDR2: MNHNS and SASEGT. The ends lost 3 bases at V and 0 bases at J; junction bases unmatched: 5. In DNA form, the CDR3 reads TGTGCCAGCAGTGACTGGGGGACAGACTCCTACGAGCAGTACTTC. It yields the protein CASSDWGTDSYEQYF.

J is TRBJ1-5 and V is TRBV4-3, with a tentative D call TRBD1 (6 bases). Germline lookup yields CDR1 LGHNA and CDR2 YSLEER. The V end lost 3 bases, the J end lost 4 bases, and 13 bases lay between the germline ends. The CDR3 runs to 15 residues. CDR3 nucleotide sequence: TGCGCCAGCAGCCACAACAGGGTTGGGAATCAGCCCCAGCATTTT. It translates to CASSHNRVGNQPQHF.

This clone was picked up a small number of times. This rearrangement joins TRBV4-1 to TRBJ1-6; 7 bases fit TRBD1. The junction had 6 bases not matched to a gene; V was cut back by 0 bases and J by 4 bases. Germline values: CDR1 MGHRA, CDR2 YSYEKL. The CDR3 totals 17 residues. In DNA, the CDR3 is TGCGCCAGCAGCCAAGACCGGGACAGCGCATATAATTCACCCCTCCACTTT. Its protein is CASSQDRDSAYNSPLHF.

On this clone itself: A junction end diverges from the germline sequence, so it may reflect a read error. The chain combines TRBV7-9 with TRBJ1-2; 7 bases line up with TRBD1. Germline CDR1 and CDR2: SEHNR and FQNEAQ (reference sequence). The CDR3 consists of 17 residues. The CDR3 coding sequence is TGTTCCAGCAGCTTAGGGCGGATAGGGGGCGCCGGCTATGGCTACACCTTC. This codes for CSSSLGRIGGAGYGYTF.

The chain employs TRBV9 and TRBJ1-5; 9 bases align to TRBD1. The CDR3 has 14 amino acids. Germline trimming cut 0 bases from V and 7 bases from J; bases unmatched to any gene: 2. Germline loops: CDR1 SGDLS, CDR2 YYNGEE. The CDR3 nucleotides read TGTGCCAGCAGCGTAGATGGACAGGGGCAGCCCCAGCATTTT. Its translation: CASSVDGQGQPQHF. Variable domain in full (rest from reference TRBV9 and TRBJ1-5): DSGVTQTPKHLITATGQRVTLRCSPRSGDLSVYWYQQSLDQGLQFLIQYYNGEERAKGNILERFSAQQFPDLHSELNLSSLELGDSALYFCASSVDGQGQPQHFGDGTRLSIL.

The chain joins TRBV5-1 to TRBJ2-2, with 10 bases aligning to TRBD1. The germline V gene has CDR1 SGHRS and CDR2 YFSETQ. Germline trimming cut 4 bases from V and 7 bases from J; bases unmatched to any gene: 7. The CDR3 spans 15 residues. The CDR3 bases are TGCGCCAGCAGCCTAGGACAGGGGGAAATCGGGGAGCTGTTTTTT. Protein: CASSLGQGEIGELFF. Full variable domain (rest looked up from reference TRBV5-1 and TRBJ2-2): KAGVTQTPRYLIKTRGQQVTLSCSPISGHRSVSWYQQTPGQGLQFLFEYFSETQRNKGNFPGRFSGRQFSNSRSEMNVSTLELGDSALYLCASSLGQGEIGELFFGEGSRLTVL.

The rearrangement links TRBV19 to TRBJ1-2, with D perhaps TRBD1 (6 bases). Germline-derived CDR1 and CDR2 are LNHDA and SQIVND (reference sequence). The CDR3 is 15 amino acids. V was clipped by 3 bases and J by 4 bases, with 15 bases between them. The CDR3 sequence: CASSITGGAAYGYTF. CDR3 sequence (DNA): TGTGCCAGTAGTATTACGGGGGGGGCAGCCTATGGCTACACCTTC.

The V and J genes are TRBV10-3 and TRBJ2-7; 7 nucleotides agree with TRBD2. The CDR3 length is 14 residues. Germline V CDR1 and CDR2: ENHRY, SYGVKD. Germline trimming cut 4 bases from V and 0 bases from J; bases unmatched to any gene: 3. The CDR3 nucleotides read TGTGCCATCAGTGTAGCGGGTAACTCCTACGAGCAGTACTTC. Protein: CAISVAGNSYEQYF.

This chain joins TRBV29-1 and TRBJ2-7; D might be TRBD1 (6 bases). Trimming cost V 6 bases and J 5 bases, with 17 bases left between them. CDR3 length equals 13 residues. The germline gives CDR1 SQVTM, CDR2 ANQGSEA. CDR3 in amino acids: CSVGRGRGNEQYF. For the CDR3, the DNA is TGCAGCGTGGGACGGGGCAGGGGAAACGAGCAGTACTTC.

The V gene is TRBV19, the J gene TRBJ2-7; 7 bases agree with TRBD2. CDR1 and CDR2 from the germline V gene are LNHDA and SQIVND (reference sequence). The CDR3 is 16 residues long. After removal of 2 bases from V and 0 bases from J, the junction contained 7 bases not matched to a gene. The CDR3 sequence is CASSIMEGGPSYEQYF. In nucleotides, the CDR3 is TGTGCCAGTAGTATAATGGAGGGAGGGCCCTCCTACGAGCAGTACTTC. Supplemented by reference TRBV19 and TRBJ2-7, the full variable domain reads DGGITQSPKYLFRKEGQNVTLSCEQNLNHDAMYWYRQDPGQGLRLIYYSQIVNDFQKGDIAEGYSVSREKKESFPLTVTSAQKNPTAFYLCASSIMEGGPSYEQYFGPGTRLTVT.

Comments on this clone: Compared with germline, one end of the junction differs, possibly owing to a read error. The gene calls are TRBV7-9 and TRBJ1-2; 9 bases agree with TRBD1. The CDR3 length is 14 residues. CDR1 SEHNR and CDR2 FQNEAQ come from the germline V gene (reference sequence). The CDR3 sequence is CSSSLAGQGQGYTF. The CDR3 nucleotides are TGTTCCAGCAGCTTAGCGGGACAGGGACAGGGCTACACCTTC.

The J gene is TRBJ1-4, the V gene TRBV5-4; 7 bases are a match to TRBD1. Germline lookup yields CDR1 SGHNT and CDR2 YYREEE (reference sequence). There are 15 residues in the CDR3. With 1 base clipped from V and 2 bases from J, the junction kept 2 bases outside the gene matches. The CDR3 loop is CASSLQTGTNEKLFF. Here the CDR3 DNA reads TGTGCCAGCAGCTTGCAGACAGGGACTAATGAAAAACTGTTTTTT.

The chain couples TRBV12-5 to TRBJ2-4; 11 bases map to TRBD1. CDR3 length: 22 residues. The germline V gene encodes CDR1 LGHNT and CDR2 FRNRAP. V was pared by 0 bases and J by 1 base, with 17 bases of the junction left unmatched. The CDR3 loop is CASGLVLSSGQGAVAAKNIQYF. CDR3 DNA sequence: TGTGCTAGTGGTTTGGTACTGTCGTCCGGACAGGGGGCGGTTGCGGCCAAAAACATTCAGTACTTC.

V gene TRBV10-3 combines with J gene TRBJ2-1; TRBD1 matches at 9 bases. After removal of 4 bases from V and 5 bases from J, the junction contained 6 bases not matched to a gene. Germline values: CDR1 ENHRY, CDR2 SYGVKD. The CDR3 loop spans 15 amino acids. CDR3 in DNA: TGTGCCATCAGTGGGGGACAGGGAGCCGACAATGAGCAGTTCTTC. The encoded protein is CAISGGQGADNEQFF.

The rearrangement joins TRBV4-1 to TRBJ2-1; 9 bases agree with TRBD2. V shed 1 base and J 7 bases; nucleotides not matched to a gene: 8. Germline loops: CDR1 MGHRA, CDR2 YSYEKL. CDR3 size: 16 residues. Written as DNA, the CDR3 is TGCGCCAGCAGCCAAGGGCTGGCTAGCGGGACTAATGAGCAGTTCTTC. Residues: CASSQGLASGTNEQFF.

This clone was counted only a few times. J is TRBJ1-2 and V is TRBV5-8, with a tentative D call TRBD1 (5 bases). This CDR3 spans 15 amino acids. V lost 0 bases and J lost 4, with 13 bases in between. The V gene's germline CDR1 is SGHTS and CDR2 YDEGEE. CDR3 sequence reads: CASSLERGGIYGYTF. As DNA, the CDR3 is TGTGCCAGCAGCTTGGAACGGGGGGGAATCTATGGCTACACCTTC.

The CDR3 reads CASSIDHSGRGHQETQYF. The CDR3 bases are TGTGCCAGTAGTATAGATCATTCGGGCAGGGGACATCAAGAGACCCAGTACTTC. The V gene is TRBV19, the J gene TRBJ2-5; maybe TRBD1 (6 bases). Trimming left V 0 bases short and J 2 bases short, with 19 bases between. Germline CDR1 LNHDA, CDR2 SQIVND (reference sequence). CDR3 length: 18 residues. Supplemented by reference TRBV19 and TRBJ2-5, the full variable domain reads DGGITQSPKYLFRKEGQNVTLSCEQNLNHDAMYWYRQDPGQGLRLIYYSQIVNDFQKGDIAEGYSVSREKKESFPLTVTSAQKNPTAFYLCASSIDHSGRGHQETQYFGPGTRLLVL.

This sequence joins TRBV18 and TRBJ1-1; a weak D match, TRBD1 (6 bases). The CDR3 totals 14 residues. The germline V and J ends were trimmed by 4 bases and 3 bases, with 12 bases remaining between them. Germline V gene lookup returns CDR1 KGHSH and CDR2 LQKENI. The CDR3 DNA follows: TGTGCCAGCTCACTATCCAGGGGATACACTGAAGCTTTCTTT. Residues: CASSLSRGYTEAFF.

The V call is TRBV6-6, the J call TRBJ2-7; perhaps TRBD2 as D (6 bases). V shed 4 bases and J shed 0 bases, with 13 bases lying between them. From germline, CDR1 is MNHNY and CDR2 SVGAGI (reference sequence). The CDR3 contains 15 residues. The CDR3 sequence is CASSSRGGSSYEQYF. In DNA, the CDR3 is TGTGCCAGCAGTTCTCGTGGGGGGAGCTCCTACGAGCAGTACTTC.

The chain links TRBV25-1 to TRBJ1-2; 12 nucleotides align to TRBD1. V dropped 3 bases and J dropped 8; count of bases not matched to a gene: 4. From germline, CDR1 is MGHDK and CDR2 SYGVNS. The CDR3 totals 14 residues. CDR3 protein: CASSELGQGAGYTF. Written as DNA, the CDR3 is TGTGCCAGCAGTGAGTTGGGACAGGGGGCGGGCTACACCTTC.

The CDR3 region has the DNA TGTGCCAGCAGGGTGGGACGTCTTAGCGGGGCCCGCGGGGATGAGCAGTTCTTC. The encoded protein is CASRVGRLSGARGDEQFF. The V call is TRBV2, the J call TRBJ2-1, with 8 bases lining up with TRBD2. The germline V gene encodes CDR1 SNHLY and CDR2 FYNNEI. Germline trimming cut 6 bases from V and 8 bases from J; bases unmatched to any gene: 21. The CDR3 is 18 amino acids.

Regarding this clone: At one end, the junction sequence differs from germline, possibly due to a read error. The V and J genes are TRBV2 and TRBJ1-1, with unresolved D. The CDR3 totals 13 residues. From germline, CDR1 is SNHLY and CDR2 FYNNEI. Here the CDR3 DNA reads TGTGCCAGCAGGGAAGTCGTGAACACTGAAGCTTTCTTT. Translating gives CASREVVNTEAFF.